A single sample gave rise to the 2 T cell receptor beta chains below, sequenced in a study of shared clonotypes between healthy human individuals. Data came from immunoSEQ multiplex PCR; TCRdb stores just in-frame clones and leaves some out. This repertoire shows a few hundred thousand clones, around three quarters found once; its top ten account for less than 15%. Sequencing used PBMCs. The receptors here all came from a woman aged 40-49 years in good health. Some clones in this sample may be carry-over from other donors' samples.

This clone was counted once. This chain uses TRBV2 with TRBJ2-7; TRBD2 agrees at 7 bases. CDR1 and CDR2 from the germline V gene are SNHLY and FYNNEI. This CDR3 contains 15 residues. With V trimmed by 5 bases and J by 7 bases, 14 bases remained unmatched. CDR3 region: CASSPEGGREREQYF. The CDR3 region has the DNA TGTGCCAGCAGTCCCGAAGGTGGGCGGGAGAGGGAGCAGTACTTC.

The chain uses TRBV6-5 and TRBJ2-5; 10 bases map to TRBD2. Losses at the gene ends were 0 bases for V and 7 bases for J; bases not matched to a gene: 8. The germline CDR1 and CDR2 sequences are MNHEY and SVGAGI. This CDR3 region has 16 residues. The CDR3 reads CASSYSSLAGAGTQYF. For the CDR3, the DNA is TGTGCCAGCAGTTACTCCTCGCTAGCGGGAGCAGGGACCCAGTACTTC.